This T cell receptor beta chain was captured by sequencing in a study of cytomegalovirus exposure and HLA in healthy donors. Repertoires were generated with immunoSEQ multiplex PCR, while TCRdb's copy carries only in-frame clones and drops some. This table has approximately 270,000 clones, roughly 89% appearing once. Germline assignment: CDR1 GTSNPN and CDR2 SVGIG (reference sequence). The V end was cut by 4 bases, the J end by 0 bases, with 9 bases between. This CDR3 contains 14 residues. The sequenced sample was PBMCs. This chain connects TRBV30 to TRBJ1-4; tentative D call: TRBD1 (5 bases). The TCR comes from a woman aged 18 to 35 in good health and CMV-seronegative. CDR3 DNA: TGTGCCTGGATCGGGGGGGCAACTAATGAAAAACTGTTTTTT. Amino acid sequence: CAWIGGATNEKLFF.